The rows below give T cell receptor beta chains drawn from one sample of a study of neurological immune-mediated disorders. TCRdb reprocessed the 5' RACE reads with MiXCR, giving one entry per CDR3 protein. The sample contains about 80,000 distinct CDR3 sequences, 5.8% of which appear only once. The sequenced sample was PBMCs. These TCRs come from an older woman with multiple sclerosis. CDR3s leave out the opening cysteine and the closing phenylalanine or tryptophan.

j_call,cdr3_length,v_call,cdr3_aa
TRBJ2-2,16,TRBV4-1,ASSLHLTSGGRTGELF
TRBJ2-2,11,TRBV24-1,ATSDPATGELF
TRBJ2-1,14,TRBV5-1,ASSLGPRQGYNEQF
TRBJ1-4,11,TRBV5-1,ASSGVPNEKLF
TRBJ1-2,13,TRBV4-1,ASSQVAGRRGVDT
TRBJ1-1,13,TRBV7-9,ASSSRSGVNTEAF
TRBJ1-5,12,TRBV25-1,ASSLTGSNQPQH
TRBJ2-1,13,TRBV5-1,ASNPGTEGRNEQF
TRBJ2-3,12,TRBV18,ASSPPARPDTQY
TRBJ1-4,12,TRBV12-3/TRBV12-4,ASSRGQQNEKLF
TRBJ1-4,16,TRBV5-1,ASSLSVAGGTTNEKLF
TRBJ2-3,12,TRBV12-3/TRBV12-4,ASSPPGGTDTQY
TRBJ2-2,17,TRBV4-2,ASSQAARAGGLDTGELF
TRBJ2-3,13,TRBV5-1,ASSLDSQSTDTQY
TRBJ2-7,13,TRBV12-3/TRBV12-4,ASTPGGGGYYEQY
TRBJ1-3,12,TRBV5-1,ASSISGDTNTIY
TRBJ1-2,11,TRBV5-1,ASSLNSFYGYT
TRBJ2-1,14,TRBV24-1,ATSELGTGGRNEQF
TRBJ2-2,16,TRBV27,ASTTTSGGHPNTGELF
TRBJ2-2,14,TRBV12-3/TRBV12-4,ASKEGHNTNTGELF
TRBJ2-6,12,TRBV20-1,SAREPSGANVLT
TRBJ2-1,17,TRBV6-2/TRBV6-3,ASSSPNTSAGGSYNEQF
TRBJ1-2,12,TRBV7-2,ASSSVQGALGYT
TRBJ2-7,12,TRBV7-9,ASSLTTGVNEQY
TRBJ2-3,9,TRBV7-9,ASPSPRAQY
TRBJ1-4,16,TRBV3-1,ASSPRETGAPVNEKLF
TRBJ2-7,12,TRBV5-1,ASSVIGSQNEQY
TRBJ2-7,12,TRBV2,ASKRSGTNYEQY
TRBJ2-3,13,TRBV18,ASSPMSSSTDTQY
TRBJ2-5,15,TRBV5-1,ASSLLQGAAVGETQY
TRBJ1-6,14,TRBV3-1,ASSQGPTGGNSPLH
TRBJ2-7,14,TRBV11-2,ASSFHDRGYVYEQY
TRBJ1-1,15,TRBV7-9,ASSFTGRGNQNTEAF
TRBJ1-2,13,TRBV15,ATSREWGQGNGYT
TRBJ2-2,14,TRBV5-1,ASSLIAGGRTGELF
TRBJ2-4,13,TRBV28,ASNPAGQPRGIQY
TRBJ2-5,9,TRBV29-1,SVEKLETQY
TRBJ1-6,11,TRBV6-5,ASSFQDLSPLH
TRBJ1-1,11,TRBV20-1,SATRTATTEAF
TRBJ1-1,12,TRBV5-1,ASSQMTANTEAF
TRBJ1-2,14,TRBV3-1,ASSQVVGRLNLGYT
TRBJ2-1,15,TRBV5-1,ASSLGAAGGRYNEQF
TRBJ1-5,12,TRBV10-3,ATGTFTGNQPQH
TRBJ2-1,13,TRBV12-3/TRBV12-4,ASSLAISRYNEQF
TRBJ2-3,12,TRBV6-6,ASSRDRDADTQY
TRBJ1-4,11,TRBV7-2,ASSLRSLEKLF
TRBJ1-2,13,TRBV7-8,ASSQTSGTGGGYT
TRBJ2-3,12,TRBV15,ATSRGELRDTQY
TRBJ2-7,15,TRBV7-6,ASSLNPPQGDYGEQY
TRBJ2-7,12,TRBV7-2,ASSLVGGIYEQY
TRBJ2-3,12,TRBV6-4,ASSDGGGTDTQY
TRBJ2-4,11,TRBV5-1,ASRETGVNIQY
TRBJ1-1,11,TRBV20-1,SAAGGVGTEAF
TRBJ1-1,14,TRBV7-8,ASIGGGGIMNTEAF
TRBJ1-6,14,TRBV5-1,ASSFTRGQSNSPLH
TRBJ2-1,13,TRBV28,ASSSRDRVNNEQF
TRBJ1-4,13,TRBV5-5,ASSQSRTGTQKLF